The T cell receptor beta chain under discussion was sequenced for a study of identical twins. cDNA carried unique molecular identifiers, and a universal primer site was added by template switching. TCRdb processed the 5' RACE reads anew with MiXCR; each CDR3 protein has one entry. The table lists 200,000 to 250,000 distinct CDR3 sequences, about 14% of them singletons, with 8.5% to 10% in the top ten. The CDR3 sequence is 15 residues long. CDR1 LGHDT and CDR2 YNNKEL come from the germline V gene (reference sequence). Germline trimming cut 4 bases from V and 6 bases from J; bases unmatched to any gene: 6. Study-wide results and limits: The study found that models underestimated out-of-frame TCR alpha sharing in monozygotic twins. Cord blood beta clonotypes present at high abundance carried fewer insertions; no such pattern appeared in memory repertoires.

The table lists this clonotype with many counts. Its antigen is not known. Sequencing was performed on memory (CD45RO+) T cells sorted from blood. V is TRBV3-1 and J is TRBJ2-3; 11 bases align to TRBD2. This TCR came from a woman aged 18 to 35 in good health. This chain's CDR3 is CASSPLAGGADTQYF. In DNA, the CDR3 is TGTGCCAGCAGCCCCTTAGCGGGGGGGGCTGATACGCAGTATTTT.